This TCR beta chain originates from a study of identical twins. Template switching created a universal primer site, and the cDNA included unique molecular identifiers. A single record per CDR3 protein comes from TCRdb applying MiXCR to the 5' RACE reads. The profile shows 1.5 million to 2 million distinct CDR3 sequences, about 30% of them singletons. Study outcomes and limitations: Models underestimated TCR alpha sharing (out-of-frame) in monozygotic twins. Out-of-frame alpha sequences shared between twins exhibited an excess of low generation probability. Insertions were fewer in abundant cord blood beta clonotypes, whereas memory repertoires showed none of this pattern.

This clonotype was observed a handful of times. The antigen is undetermined. The sample was cord blood. The sequence derives from a newborn girl in good health.

Here the CDR3 DNA reads TGTGCCAGCAGCATTACAGGGGCGAACACCGGGGAGCTGTTTTTT. Protein product: CASSITGANTGELFF. J is TRBJ2-2 and V is TRBV7-2, with 7 positions matching TRBD1. CDR3 length equals 15 residues. V lost 5 bases, J lost 0 bases, and 3 bases stayed unmatched. Germline loops: CDR1 SGHTA, CDR2 FQGNSA.